This T cell receptor beta chain was captured by sequencing in a study of tumor and adjacent non-tumor tissue in lung cancer (dated by TCRdb to about 2018). Regarding the research as a whole: Of the cohort, roughly 12 patients had adenocarcinoma, 2 had squamous cell carcinoma and 1 had small cell lung cancer. The approximately 15 enrolled patients, of whom 10 were men and 5 were women, were aged about 30 to 80 years and were diagnosed with TNM stage I to III disease. For each patient, one tumor sample and one normal lung sample were taken, giving around 31 paired specimens that underwent TCRbeta CDR3 sequencing. The study compared bulk TCRbeta repertoires from lung tumor tissue and matched distant non-tumor lung tissue of over 13 lung cancer patients. In total, sequencing yielded 125,075,908 productive TCRbeta reads, which works out to an average of approximately 4 million reads per sample. General findings and caveats noted by the study authors: A significantly larger cumulative share of the repertoire was made up by the top 100 clones in normal lung than in tumor tissue. Younger patients had significantly higher TCR diversity, and higher tumor TCR diversity was associated with shorter overall and disease-free survival. Tumor tissue showed significantly higher TCR diversity (inverse Simpson) than normal lung tissue, at 431.37 vs 166.20 (P = 0.0075, Mann-Whitney U test). Peripheral blood was not sequenced, so blood TCRbeta repertoires were not examined in the lung cancer patients of the study. Only about 15 patients were in the cohort, and the authors stated that larger samples and more detailed clinical data are needed. Neither the sequencing platform nor unique molecular identifiers are named or mentioned anywhere in the methods.

Bulk unsorted tissue served as the source for RNA extraction, and RNA quality was assessed using a NanoDrop ND-1000 and an Agilent 2100. Normal lung samples were distant non-tumor tissue taken more than 3 cm from the tumor edge. All donors had newly diagnosed lung cancer, had not received prior chemotherapy, and were admitted for thoracic surgery in China between August and November 2014. Patients with previous radiotherapy or chemotherapy, or with another concurrent cancer, were excluded from the study. Pieces of surgical tissue measuring about 1-2.2 cm3 were kept in RNAlater solution and stored at -80 degrees C until use. With respect to this clonotype: What antigen it recognizes has not been identified. No per-base quality is available; no much larger clone lies one base away.

The library was made by multiplex PCR. The run used an Illumina HiSeq 2500. TCRbeta libraries were constructed through three rounds of nested PCR with primers (Table S4) according to protocols adapted from ARM-PCR. PCR products of 200-500 bp were gel-excised and purified with the QIAquick gel extraction kit before sequencing. For the original study's pipeline: Reads were cleaned with Trimmomatic, merged with FLASH into complete CDR3 sequences, and assigned to V(D)J germline segments with MiTCR. Clonal diversity was calculated as the inverse Simpson's index using VDJtools. In-frame sequences without a premature stop codon were defined as productive reads. TCRdb redid the processing of the public reads, applying fastp at Q25 and MiXCR, and retained in-frame beta chains. Rows are combined by CDR3 protein, so each entry shows the most common genes and DNA. The V and J calls were determined by TCRdb, not by the authors. The sample table contains 75,000 to 95,000 distinct CDR3 sequences; only one count was recorded for roughly 77% of them. Clones ranked in the top ten supply about a fifth of the sample.

As encoded in the germline V gene, CDR1 is MNHNS while CDR2 is SASEGT. V sheds 4 bases and J sheds 8 bases, leaving 23 bases between their ends. The CDR3 goes from the cysteine to the phenylalanine over 17 residues. The only DNA kept is the CDR3, 51 bases in frame from the first base. The sequenced material came from distant non-tumor lung tissue. This clonotype originated in a woman aged 50 to 65 with non-small cell lung cancer. The V and J segments used are TRBV6-1 and TRBJ1-4; the D gene cannot be resolved reliably. The CDR3 corresponds to CASSGPDPGLAKEKLFF. The nucleotide sequence is TGTGCCAGCAGTGGCCCCGACCCCGGACTCGCGAAGGAAAAACTGTTTTTT.